A single sample gave rise to the 19 T cell receptor beta chains below, sequenced in a study of blood T cell repertoires in COVID-19. The table came from immunoSEQ multiplex PCR; TCRdb's copy has only in-frame clones and leaves some out. This sample carries more than 250,000 clones, approximately 87% of them seen once, and the ten largest clones take 4.6%. The sequencing input was peripheral blood. The receptors come from a man aged 55 to 69 who had recovered from COVID-19.

The chain uses TRBV11-2 and TRBJ2-7; D perhaps matches TRBD2 (6 bases). Germline CDR1 and CDR2: SGHAT and FQNNGV. The V end was cut by 0 bases, the J end by 2 bases, with 8 bases between. The CDR3 extends over 14 amino acids. The CDR3, as DNA: TGTGCCAGCAGCTTAGAGCGGGACGCCTACGAGCAGTACTTC. It encodes CASSLERDAYEQYF.

The gene calls are TRBV9 and TRBJ2-1; a weak D match, TRBD2 (7 bases). V gave up 3 bases and J gave up 9 bases, with 16 bases separating them. Germline V gene lookup returns CDR1 SGDLS and CDR2 YYNGEE. The CDR3 sequence is 14 residues long. This chain's CDR3 is CASSDGGAAVEQFF. CDR3 DNA sequence: TGTGCCAGCAGCGATGGGGGGGCAGCGGTTGAGCAGTTCTTC.

The V and J genes are TRBV6-5 and TRBJ2-2; D is possibly TRBD1 (5 bases). V shed 6 bases and J shed 5 bases, with 16 bases lying between them. Germline V gives CDR1 MNHEY, CDR2 SVGAGI. The CDR3 loop spans 15 amino acids. DNA for the CDR3: TGTGCCAGCAGACTGAAAGGGGTCGGAACCGGGGAGCTGTTTTTT. This codes for CASRLKGVGTGELFF.

This CDR3 is CASSFRGPNKNEQFF. The CDR3, as DNA: TGTGCCAGCAGCTTCAGGGGGCCGAATAAGAATGAGCAGTTCTTC. This chain links TRBV5-6 with TRBJ2-1, with 8 bases aligning to TRBD1. The CDR3 runs to 15 residues. Germline V lookup: CDR1 SGHDT, CDR2 YYEEEE. V trimming: 2 bases; J trimming: 7 bases; junction bases outside the gene matches: 8.

The chain carries TRBV24-1 and TRBJ2-6; D not certain. Germline CDR1 is KGHDR and CDR2 is SFDVKD. V was shortened by 4 bases and J by 0 bases, with 6 bases between the two germline ends. The CDR3 covers 15 residues. CDR3 sequence: CATSDWSSGANVLTF. The CDR3 nucleotides read TGTGCCACCAGTGACTGGAGCTCTGGGGCCAACGTCCTGACTTTC.

The V call is TRBV30, the J call TRBJ1-4; 7 nucleotides match TRBD1. Germline lookup yields CDR1 GTSNPN and CDR2 SVGIG (reference sequence). This CDR3 is built from 16 residues. V lost 0 bases and J lost 2; bases outside the gene matches: 6. The CDR3 loop is CAWSVSRGRTNEKLFF. DNA for the CDR3: TGTGCCTGGAGTGTATCTAGGGGGCGGACTAATGAAAAACTGTTTTTT.

V is TRBV27 and J is TRBJ1-5; D is perhaps TRBD1 (5 bases). Per the germline V gene, CDR1 is MNHEY and CDR2 is SMNVEV (reference sequence). CDR3 size: 17 residues. Trimming cost V 2 bases and J 2 bases, with 16 bases left between them. The CDR3 spells CASSLLVPGNGNQPQHF. The CDR3 DNA reads as TGTGCCAGCAGTTTACTGGTTCCAGGGAATGGCAATCAGCCCCAGCATTTT.

The rearrangement joins TRBV14 to TRBJ1-2; weak D call: TRBD1 (6 bases). The CDR3 has 14 residues. V lost 8 bases to trimming and J lost 4 bases, with 17 bases between them. CDR1 and CDR2 from the germline V gene are SGHDN and FVKESK. CDR3 DNA: TGTGCCAGCGGCCGAGCGGGGGCCCGCTATGGCTACACCTTC. Its translation is CASGRAGARYGYTF.

V usage is TRBV28 and J usage is TRBJ1-2; D is perhaps TRBD1 (6 bases). Between the trimmed V and J ends, which lost 4 bases and 6 bases, there was a span of 15 bases. The CDR3 loop spans 14 amino acids. Germline CDR1 and CDR2: MDHEN and SYDVKM. As DNA, the CDR3 is TGTGCCAGCAGTTCTAACAGGGTTCGACATGGCTACACCTTC. Translating it yields CASSSNRVRHGYTF.

The chain links TRBV18 to TRBJ1-4; D gene ambiguous. The length of the CDR3 is 14 residues. Per germline, CDR1 KGHSH and CDR2 LQKENI. V was cut by 1 base and J by 4 bases, with 7 bases left in between. In nucleotides, the CDR3 is TGTGCCAGCTCACCACGAGTTGATAATGAAAAACTGTTTTTT. This encodes CASSPRVDNEKLFF.

This chain uses TRBV9 with TRBJ2-2, with D perhaps matching TRBD1 (5 bases). The germline V and J ends were trimmed by 3 bases and 2 bases, with 17 bases remaining between them. The CDR3 is 17 residues long. The germline CDR1 and CDR2 sequences are SGDLS and YYNGEE. The chain's CDR3 is CASSAPQRQPNTGELFF. In DNA, the CDR3 is TGTGCCAGCAGCGCCCCCCAACGACAGCCAAACACCGGGGAGCTGTTTTTT.

This clone was recorded a few times. The chain combines TRBV30 with TRBJ1-6; tentative D call: TRBD1 (6 bases). Per the germline V gene, CDR1 is GTSNPN and CDR2 is SVGIG (reference sequence). V was pared by 4 bases and J by 4 bases, with 8 bases between. There are 13 residues in the CDR3. The DNA of the CDR3 is TGTGCCTGGAATACAGGGTATAATTCACCCCTCCACTTT. Protein sequence: CAWNTGYNSPLHF.

This clone showed up just once. The gene calls are TRBV28 and TRBJ1-1; no clear D gene. V shed 1 base and J shed 1 base, with 10 bases lying between them. Germline V gene data show CDR1 as MDHEN and CDR2 as SYDVKM. The CDR3 covers 15 residues. CDR3 sequence: CASSLYSPGNTEAFF. DNA for the CDR3: TGTGCCAGCAGTTTATACAGTCCAGGGAACACTGAAGCTTTCTTT.

This chain uses TRBV2 with TRBJ1-5, with 9 bases matching TRBD1. This CDR3 has 13 amino acids. V gave up 6 bases and J gave up 6 bases; unmatched junction bases: 3. The germline V gene has CDR1 SNHLY and CDR2 FYNNEI. CDR3 amino acids: CASRGQGTQPQHF. CDR3 bases: TGTGCCAGCAGGGGACAGGGAACTCAGCCCCAGCATTTT.

J is TRBJ2-7 and V is TRBV6-5, with 11 bases lining up with TRBD1. The CDR3 runs to 15 residues. Germline loops: CDR1 MNHEY, CDR2 SVGAGI. After removal of 6 bases from V and 0 bases from J, the junction contained 4 bases not matched to a gene. DNA of the CDR3: TGTGCCAGCAGGACGGACAGGGGGCTCTCCTACGAGCAGTACTTC. Translating gives CASRTDRGLSYEQYF.

This clone occurred a few times. The chain is built from TRBV7-6 and TRBJ1-6; D remains unclear. V gave up 3 bases and J gave up 10 bases, with 13 bases separating them. This CDR3 is built from 14 residues. Per germline, CDR1 SGHVS and CDR2 FNYEAQ. The CDR3 DNA reads TGTGCCAGCAGCTTGTCCGGGGAGAGCTCACCCCTCCACTTT. Amino acids: CASSLSGESSPLHF.

V usage is TRBV5-1 and J usage is TRBJ1-1, with D hard to call. This CDR3 comprises 15 residues. CDR1 and CDR2 (germline): SGHRS, YFSETQ. With 2 bases removed from V and 1 base from J, the gap between germline ends came to 12 bases. The CDR3: CASSFYLSRNTEAFF. DNA for the CDR3: TGCGCCAGCAGCTTTTATTTGAGTAGGAACACTGAAGCTTTCTTT.

V and J are TRBV5-1 and TRBJ2-2, with D tentatively TRBD1 (5 bases). The CDR3 has 15 amino acids. Germline CDR1 reads SGHRS; CDR2 reads YFSETQ. V lost 6 bases and J 0 bases, leaving 12 bases between the germline ends. CDR3 bases: TGCGCCAGCAACCTAGACAGTCCGAACACCGGGGAGCTGTTTTTT. Translating gives CASNLDSPNTGELFF.

V and J are TRBV6-5 and TRBJ2-7; tentatively, D is TRBD2 (6 bases). The germline gives CDR1 MNHEY, CDR2 SVGAGI. The CDR3 is made up of 15 amino acids. V dropped 6 bases and J dropped 1 base, with 16 bases sitting between them. CDR3 residues: CASRPSTGRSYEQYF. The DNA for the CDR3 is TGTGCCAGCAGACCAAGCACGGGGAGGTCCTACGAGCAGTACTTC.